These 26 T cell receptor beta chains originate from one sample sequenced in a study of blood T cell repertoires in COVID-19. Produced via immunoSEQ multiplex PCR; TCRdb's table is partial and in-frame only. The sample records 65,000 to 95,000 clones, 70% to 90% being singletons. Input material: peripheral blood. The receptors here all came from a man between 65 and 85 years old with active or convalescent COVID-19.

The chain uses TRBV7-8 and TRBJ1-2, with D perhaps matching TRBD1 (6 bases). Germline V gives CDR1 SGHVS, CDR2 FQNEAQ. Trimming shortened V by 5 bases and J by 5 bases, and 18 bases separated the two germline ends. This CDR3 is built from 15 residues. As DNA, the CDR3 is TGTGCCAGCAGCGCAGGGGCAGGGGTCTTATATGGCTACACCTTC. This codes for CASSAGAGVLYGYTF.

The chain is built from TRBV6-5 and TRBJ1-5; D is unresolved. The CDR3 consists of 14 residues. V shed 6 bases and J shed 0 bases, with 9 bases lying between them. Germline CDR1 and CDR2: MNHEY and SVGAGI. The CDR3 bases are TGTGCCAGCAGCTCACATGGTAGCAATCAGCCCCAGCATTTT. Protein sequence: CASSSHGSNQPQHF.

CDR3 nucleotides: TGTGCCAGCAGCGATTGGGGGACTAGCGGGAGGCCCACCTTTTTGAATGAGCAGTTCTTC. The encoded protein is CASSDWGTSGRPTFLNEQFF. The J gene is TRBJ2-1, the V gene TRBV9; 15 nucleotides agree with TRBD2. CDR1 and CDR2 from the germline V gene are SGDLS and YYNGEE. Germline trimming cut 3 bases from V and 7 bases from J; bases unmatched to any gene: 17. CDR3 length: 20 residues. Full variable domain (rest looked up from reference TRBV9 and TRBJ2-1): DSGVTQTPKHLITATGQRVTLRCSPRSGDLSVYWYQQSLDQGLQFLIQYYNGEERAKGNILERFSAQQFPDLHSELNLSSLELGDSALYFCASSDWGTSGRPTFLNEQFFGPGTRLTVL.

The table lists this clone with a count of one. V usage is TRBV5-1 and J usage is TRBJ1-2, with 8 bases matching TRBD1. The CDR3 is 14 residues long. V shed 2 bases, J shed 5 bases, and the junction held 5 bases outside the gene matches. Germline V CDR1 and CDR2: SGHRS, YFSETQ. The CDR3: CASSLTGQEYGYTF. In DNA, the CDR3 is TGCGCCAGCAGCTTAACGGGACAGGAGTATGGCTACACCTTC.

The chain couples TRBV25-1 to TRBJ2-2, with 9 bases identical to TRBD2. After removal of 8 bases from V and 9 bases from J, the junction contained 13 bases not matched to a gene. Germline CDR1 and CDR2: MGHDK and SYGVNS. There are 15 residues in the CDR3. CDR3 sequence reads: CASQMGSGRPRELFF. The DNA of the CDR3 is TGTGCCAGCCAAATGGGGAGCGGGAGGCCCCGGGAGCTGTTTTTT. The whole variable domain, filled in from reference TRBV25-1 and TRBJ2-2, reads EADIYQTPRYLVIGTGKKITLECSQTMGHDKMYWYQQDPGMELHLIHYSYGVNSTEKGDLSSESTVSRIRTEHFPLTLESARPSHTSQYLCASQMGSGRPRELFFGEGSRLTVL.

V gene TRBV28 combines with J gene TRBJ2-2; D perhaps matches TRBD1 (6 bases). The V gene's germline CDR1 is MDHEN and CDR2 SYDVKM. This CDR3 region has 14 residues. V was trimmed by 4 bases and J by 6 bases, leaving 12 bases between them. The CDR3: CASSSGGGPGELFF. The CDR3 coding sequence is TGTGCCAGCAGTTCTGGGGGCGGACCCGGGGAGCTGTTTTTT. Drawing the rest from reference TRBV28 and TRBJ2-2, the complete variable domain is DVKVTQSSRYLVKRTGEKVFLECVQDMDHENMFWYRQDPGLGLRLIYFSYDVKMKEKGDIPEGYSVSREKKERFSLILESASTNQTSMYLCASSSGGGPGELFFGEGSRLTVL.

This clone was seen at least ten times. CDR3 in amino acids: CASSLPRTRTDEQFF. Written as DNA, the CDR3 is TGTGCCAGCAGCTTACCACGGACTAGAACGGATGAGCAGTTCTTC. The gene calls are TRBV11-2 and TRBJ2-1; TRBD2 agrees at 7 bases. Trimming removed 2 bases from V and 8 bases from J; junction bases left unmatched: 9. CDR3 length: 15 residues. In germline, CDR1 is SGHAT, CDR2 FQNNGV.

This sequence joins TRBV5-1 and TRBJ1-4; 9 bases are shared with TRBD1. V lost 4 bases to trimming and J lost 7 bases; unmatched junction nucleotides: 5. Looked up from germline, CDR1 is SGHRS and CDR2 is YFSETQ. This CDR3 contains 14 residues. Written as DNA, the CDR3 is TGCGCCAGCAGCCTAGGGACAGGGAGTGAAAAACTGTTTTTT. Its protein product is CASSLGTGSEKLFF.

V usage is TRBV12-5 and J usage is TRBJ2-2; D is possibly TRBD1 (5 bases). In germline, CDR1 is LGHNT, CDR2 FRNRAP. The CDR3 has 18 amino acids. Trimming removed 1 base at V and 0 bases at J, with 15 bases between. The CDR3 sequence is CASGLAGRGLANTGELFF. CDR3 nucleotide sequence: TGTGCTAGTGGTTTGGCAGGAAGGGGTCTTGCGAACACCGGGGAGCTGTTTTTT.

The chain combines TRBV7-8 with TRBJ1-2; TRBD1 agrees at 10 bases. Trimming removed 3 bases from V and 6 bases from J; junction bases left unmatched: 1. Per germline, CDR1 SGHVS and CDR2 FQNEAQ. This CDR3 contains 13 residues. In DNA form, the CDR3 reads TGTGCCAGCAGCTTGGACAGGGGGGATGGCTACACCTTC. Its translation is CASSLDRGDGYTF.

About this clone itself: One end of the junction is discordant with germline, which a read error may explain. This chain uses TRBV2 with TRBJ1-6; 7 positions match TRBD1. Germline V lookup: CDR1 SNHLY, CDR2 FYNNEI. This CDR3 spans 14 amino acids. Here the CDR3 DNA reads TGTGCCCGCAGGGGGAGCTCCTATAATTCACCCCTCCACTTT. This gives the protein CARRGSSYNSPLHF.

The chain combines TRBV6-4 with TRBJ2-1, with 10 bases matching TRBD2. The V gene's germline CDR1 is MRHNA and CDR2 SNTAGT. This CDR3 contains 14 residues. The V gene end was trimmed by 5 bases and the J gene end by 6 bases; junction bases not matched to a gene: 4. CDR3 nucleotides: TGTGCCAGCAGTCCCCAGCGGGGGGGCAATGAGCAGTTCTTC. Amino acids: CASSPQRGGNEQFF.

The gene calls are TRBV7-9 and TRBJ1-2; 7 bases align to TRBD1. The germline V gene encodes CDR1 SEHNR and CDR2 FQNEAQ (reference sequence). The CDR3 contains 16 residues. The trim removed 3 bases at V and 4 bases at J, leaving 11 bases unmatched. The CDR3 DNA is TGTGCCAGCAGCTTTGGATTGCCGGGACAGAGCTATGGCTACACCTTC. It encodes CASSFGLPGQSYGYTF. The variable domain in full, with the rest retrieved from reference TRBV7-9 and TRBJ1-2, is DTGVSQNPRHKITKRGQNVTFRCDPISEHNRLYWYRQTLGQGPEFLTYFQNEAQLEKSRLLSDRFSAERPKGSFSTLEIQRTEQGDSAMYLCASSFGLPGQSYGYTFGSGTRLTVV.

V usage is TRBV23-1 and J usage is TRBJ2-2; 9 nucleotides line up with TRBD1. TRBV23-1 is filed as an ORF, its function uncertain. The CDR3 extends over 18 amino acids. J lost 3 bases, V lost 0 bases, and 8 bases had no gene match. CDR3: CASSQSYEDRGDTGELFF. CDR3 DNA: TGCGCCAGCAGTCAATCGTACGAGGACAGGGGTGACACCGGGGAGCTGTTTTTT.

The rearrangement uses TRBV9 and TRBJ1-4; 11 bases map to TRBD1. Germline CDR1 reads SGDLS; CDR2 reads YYNGEE. The junction had 6 bases not matched to a gene; V was cut back by 4 bases and J by 7 bases. The CDR3 sequence is 15 residues long. The CDR3 loop reads CASSLGTGGPEKLFF. CDR3 nucleotide sequence: TGTGCCAGCAGCCTTGGGACAGGGGGGCCTGAAAAACTGTTTTTT. Together with reference TRBV9 and TRBJ1-4, the CDR3 gives the full variable domain: DSGVTQTPKHLITATGQRVTLRCSPRSGDLSVYWYQQSLDQGLQFLIQYYNGEERAKGNILERFSAQQFPDLHSELNLSSLELGDSALYFCASSLGTGGPEKLFFGSGTQLSVL.

This chain links TRBV24-1 with TRBJ2-3; 8 bases map to TRBD2. V trimming: 3 bases; J trimming: 1 base; junction bases outside the gene matches: 8. In germline, CDR1 is KGHDR, CDR2 SFDVKD. The length of the CDR3 is 17 residues. Here the CDR3 DNA reads TGTGCCACCAGTGATCCCGTAACGGGAGGGGGCACAGATACGCAGTATTTT. Its translation is CATSDPVTGGGTDTQYF.

The chain employs TRBV25-1 and TRBJ2-7; 9 bases agree with TRBD2. Trimming at V came to 6 bases and at J to 9 bases, leaving 9 bases not matched to a gene. Looked up from germline, CDR1 is MGHDK and CDR2 is SYGVNS. The CDR3 sequence is 13 residues long. CDR3 coding DNA: TGTGCCAGCAGCTCCCGGACTAGCGATACGCAGTACTTC. Translation: CASSSRTSDTQYF.

The rearrangement uses TRBV5-6 and TRBJ1-2; D ambiguous. Germline CDR1 is SGHDT and CDR2 is YYEEEE. This CDR3 spans 15 amino acids. V was trimmed by 1 base and J by 4 bases, leaving 14 bases between them. CDR3 amino acids: CASSLTAARIYGYTF. In nucleotides, the CDR3 is TGTGCCAGCAGCTTGACGGCAGCGAGAATCTATGGCTACACCTTC.

This chain uses TRBV30 with TRBJ2-1, with D possibly being TRBD1 (6 bases). The germline gives CDR1 GTSNPN, CDR2 SVGIG (reference sequence). The CDR3 length is 14 residues. V was cut by 5 bases and J by 9 bases, with 20 bases left in between. Written as DNA, the CDR3 is TGTGCCTGGGCCAGGGGACACGTAGGTCGTGAGCAGTTCTTC. Translation: CAWARGHVGREQFF.

V usage is TRBV27 and J usage is TRBJ2-3, with D maybe TRBD2 (6 bases). This CDR3 has 16 residues. In germline, CDR1 is MNHEY, CDR2 SMNVEV (reference sequence). Trimming pared 6 bases from V and 2 bases from J, leaving 18 bases between. CDR3 loop: CASRPLGAGHTDTQYF. The DNA of the CDR3 is TGTGCCAGCAGGCCCTTAGGGGCGGGGCACACAGATACGCAGTATTTT.

This chain uses TRBV6-4 with TRBJ1-1; 10 bases agree with TRBD1. This CDR3 contains 20 residues. CDR1 is MRHNA, CDR2 SNTAGT, per germline. V dropped 0 bases and J dropped 1; count of bases not matched to a gene: 14. CDR3 nucleotide sequence: TGTGCCAGCAGTGACTCAAGGCGAGGGACAGGGGACGATCCGAACACTGAAGCTTTCTTT. It specifies CASSDSRRGTGDDPNTEAFF.

The chain has TRBV2 and TRBJ2-5; D is possibly TRBD2 (6 bases). V was trimmed by 6 bases and J by 9 bases, leaving 11 bases between them. The CDR3 runs to 11 residues. Germline assignment: CDR1 SNHLY and CDR2 FYNNEI. The CDR3, as DNA: TGTGCCAGCAGGGCAGGAGGGGCCCAGTACTTC. It codes for CASRAGGAQYF.

The gene calls are TRBV18 and TRBJ1-1, with 10 bases aligning to TRBD1. V lost 0 bases and J lost 4; bases outside the gene matches: 5. Germline CDR1 is KGHSH and CDR2 is LQKENI. CDR3 length: 16 residues. The DNA of the CDR3 is TGTGCCAGCTCACCACCCTTTAGGACAGGGGGCACTGAAGCTTTCTTT. It is translated as CASSPPFRTGGTEAFF. Full variable domain (outside the CDR3, taken from reference TRBV18 and TRBJ1-1): NAGVMQNPRHLVRRRGQEARLRCSPMKGHSHVYWYRQLPEEGLKFMVYLQKENIIDESGMPKERFSAEFPKEGPSILRIQQVVRGDSAAYFCASSPPFRTGGTEAFFGQGTRLTVV.

The chain carries TRBV5-1 and TRBJ2-2; 9 bases match TRBD1. CDR1 is SGHRS, CDR2 YFSETQ, per germline. J lost 4 bases, V lost 4 bases, and 8 bases had no gene match. The CDR3 runs to 16 residues. The chain's CDR3 is CASSSTGGSSTGELFF. The CDR3 bases are TGCGCCAGCAGCAGTACAGGGGGCTCGAGCACCGGGGAGCTGTTTTTT.

The chain recombines TRBV21-1 with TRBJ2-7; the D call in the table, TRBD2, was not verified against the DNA. TRBV21-1 is a pseudogene. CDR3 size: 15 residues. This CDR3 reads CASSKRTSVSYEQYF. The CDR3 nucleotides are TGTGCCAGCAGCAAAAGGACTAGCGTGTCCTACGAGCAGTACTTC.

The rearrangement joins TRBV5-1 to TRBJ2-3, with TRBD1 matching over 8 bases. This CDR3 is built from 16 residues. CDR1 SGHRS and CDR2 YFSETQ come from the germline V gene. Trimming took 4 bases from V and 0 from J; bases not matched to a gene: 7. CDR3 in DNA: TGCGCCAGCAGCGTCACGTACAGGGGGAGCACAGATACGCAGTATTTT. This translates into CASSVTYRGSTDTQYF. The complete variable domain, with remaining parts taken from reference TRBV5-1 and TRBJ2-3, reads KAGVTQTPRYLIKTRGQQVTLSCSPISGHRSVSWYQQTPGQGLQFLFEYFSETQRNKGNFPGRFSGRQFSNSRSEMNVSTLELGDSALYLCASSVTYRGSTDTQYFGPGTRLTVL.